This T cell receptor (beta chain) emerged from a study of cytomegalovirus exposure and HLA in healthy donors. The germline CDR1 and CDR2 sequences are MNHEY and SVGAGI. The germline V and J ends were trimmed by 2 bases and 2 bases, with 7 bases remaining between them. The CDR3 runs 14 residues. PCR amplification relied on 60 Vbeta primers (plus 13 Jbeta primers). Measured with immunoSEQ multiplex PCR; TCRdb has only the in-frame clones, and not every one. The sample carries 100,000 to 150,000 clones, around three quarters recorded once. The source of this sequence is a man in his thirties or forties in good health and CMV-seropositive. The gene calls are TRBV6-5 and TRBJ2-1, with a weak D call TRBD1 (5 bases). Material: PBMCs. This chain's CDR3 is CASSYGAAYNEQFF. CDR3 coding DNA: TGTGCCAGCAGTTACGGGGCAGCCTACAATGAGCAGTTCTTC.